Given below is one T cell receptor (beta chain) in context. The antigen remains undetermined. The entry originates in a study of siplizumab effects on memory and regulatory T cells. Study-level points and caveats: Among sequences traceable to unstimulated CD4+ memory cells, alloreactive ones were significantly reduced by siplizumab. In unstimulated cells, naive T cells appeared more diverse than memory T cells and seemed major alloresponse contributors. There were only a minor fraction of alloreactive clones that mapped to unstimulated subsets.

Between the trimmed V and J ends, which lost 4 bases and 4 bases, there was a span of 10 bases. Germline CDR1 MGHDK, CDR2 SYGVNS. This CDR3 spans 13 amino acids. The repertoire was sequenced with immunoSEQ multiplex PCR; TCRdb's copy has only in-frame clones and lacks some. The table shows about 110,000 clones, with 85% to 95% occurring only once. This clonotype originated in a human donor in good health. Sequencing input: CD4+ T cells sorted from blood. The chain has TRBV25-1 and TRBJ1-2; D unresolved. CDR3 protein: CASSASRFYGYTF. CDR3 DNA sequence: TGTGCCAGCAGTGCATCTCGGTTCTATGGCTACACCTTC.